This record covers a single TCR beta chain. The antigen is unknown. This sample was taken from a study of CD8+CD57+ T cells in acquired aplastic anemia. Study as a whole: The average read count for CD4+ cells in healthy donors was 10 million to 12 million.

Findings and caveats of the study: CD8+ Simpson's diversity in patients was not significantly different from that in controls.

CDR3 length: 17 residues. V gave up 4 bases and J gave up 2 bases, with 19 bases separating them. Germline assignment: CDR1 SGHRS and CDR2 YFSETQ. For CDR3 and TCR beta VDJ profiling, genomic DNA was the template used. A single record per CDR3 protein comes from TCRdb applying MiXCR to the reads. The repertoire holds more than 150,000 distinct CDR3 sequences, 40% to 55% seen once, with under 3.5% in the top ten. The source is a human donor in good health. The chain has TRBV5-1 and TRBJ2-1; the D gene is possibly TRBD1 (7 bases). The sample consisted of sorted CD4+, CD8+, or CD8+CD57+ T cells (not recorded which) from PBMCs. CDR3 nucleotide sequence: TGCGCCAGCAGCATCACAAGTGGAGGGGGCGCCTACAATGAGCAGTTCTTC. Residues: CASSITSGGGAYNEQFF. The full variable domain, its missing parts supplied by reference TRBV5-1 and TRBJ2-1, is KAGVTQTPRYLIKTRGQQVTLSCSPISGHRSVSWYQQTPGQGLQFLFEYFSETQRNKGNFPGRFSGRQFSNSRSEMNVSTLELGDSALYLCASSITSGGGAYNEQFFGPGTRLTVL.